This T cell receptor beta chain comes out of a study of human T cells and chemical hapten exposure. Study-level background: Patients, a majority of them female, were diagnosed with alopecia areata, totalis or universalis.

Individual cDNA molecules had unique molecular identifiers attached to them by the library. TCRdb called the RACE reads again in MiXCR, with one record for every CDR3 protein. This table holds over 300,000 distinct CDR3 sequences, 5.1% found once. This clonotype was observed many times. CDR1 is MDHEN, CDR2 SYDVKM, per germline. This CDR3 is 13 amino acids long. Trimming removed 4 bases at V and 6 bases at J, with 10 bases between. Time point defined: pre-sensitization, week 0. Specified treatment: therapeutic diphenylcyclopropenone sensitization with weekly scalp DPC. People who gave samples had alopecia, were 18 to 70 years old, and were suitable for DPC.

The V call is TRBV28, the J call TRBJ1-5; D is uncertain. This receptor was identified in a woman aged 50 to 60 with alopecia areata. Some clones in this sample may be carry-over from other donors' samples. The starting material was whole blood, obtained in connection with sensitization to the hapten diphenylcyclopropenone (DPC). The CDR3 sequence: CASSWPGGQPQHF. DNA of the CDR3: TGTGCCAGCAGTTGGCCAGGTGGTCAGCCCCAGCATTTT.